Listed below are T cell receptor beta chains from one sample, sequenced in a study of molecular identifiers for immune sequencing clone quantification. TCRdb processed the PCR reads anew with MiXCR; each CDR3 protein has one entry. This sample yields about 640,000 distinct CDR3 sequences, of which roughly 21% are seen a single time; roughly 0.9% belongs to the top ten. The sequenced sample consisted of naive CD8+ T cells from blood, with Jurkat cell RNA spiked in. The source of these receptors is a human donor in good health. Some libraries in this study had Jurkat cell RNA spiked in. Both conserved end residues are part of each CDR3. Each record gives: J gene, V gene, CDR3 protein.

TRBJ1-4	TRBV7-9	CASSPSTGGEKLFF
TRBJ2-2	TRBV27	CASSFQGTYTGELFF
TRBJ1-5	TRBV5-6	CASSLWASDQPQHF
TRBJ2-7	TRBV30	CAWSTGFTYEQYF
TRBJ1-2	TRBV4-3	CASSPSRDGFYGYTF
TRBJ2-1	TRBV23-1	CASSQGGNRRPGLNNEQFF
TRBJ2-4	TRBV12-3/TRBV12-4	CASSQWTGSKNIQYF
TRBJ2-4	TRBV4-2	CASSTAREENIQYF
TRBJ1-2	TRBV7-9	CASSLVGQGTYGYTF
TRBJ2-7	TRBV19	CASSIGGGGAVYEQYF
TRBJ1-6	TRBV4-3	CASSQDSNTKFYSPLHF
TRBJ1-5	TRBV19	CASNSWGVNQPQHF